The 23 T cell receptor beta chains below come from one sample, sequenced in a study of T-cell reconstitution after alpha-beta-depleted transplantation in children. Unique molecular identifiers were incorporated when the TCRbeta library was constructed. TCRdb reanalysed the PCR reads using MiXCR and keeps one entry per CDR3 protein. This table holds 610,000 or so distinct CDR3 sequences, roughly 30% found once. The source was PBMCs, collected before TCRalphabeta/CD19-depleted stem cell transplant. The receptors derive from a boy in the first two years of life with Wiskott-Aldrich syndrome, due to receive a stem cell transplant.

The gene calls are TRBV27 and TRBJ1-6; D uncertain. The CDR3 loop spans 13 amino acids. Between the trimmed V and J ends, which lost 7 bases and 8 bases, there was a span of 12 bases. Germline CDR1 is MNHEY and CDR2 is SMNVEV (reference sequence). This CDR3 is CASKNLGDSPLHF. CDR3 sequence (DNA): TGTGCCAGCAAGAACCTCGGGGATTCACCCCTCCACTTT.

This clonotype has a count of ten or more. The chain is built from TRBV5-1 and TRBJ2-2, with D tentatively TRBD1 (5 bases). The CDR3 runs to 14 residues. V was pared by 2 bases and J by 1 base, with 6 bases between. Germline CDR1 SGHRS, CDR2 YFSETQ. The CDR3 here is CASSFGQNTGELFF. The CDR3 region has the DNA TGCGCCAGCAGCTTCGGACAGAACACCGGGGAGCTGTTTTTT.

This chain links TRBV7-9 with TRBJ2-5; 9 bases map to TRBD2. The CDR3 has 13 residues. The V segment lost 8 bases and the J segment 1 base; nucleotides outside the gene matches: 2. CDR1 is SEHNR and CDR2 is FQNEAQ in the germline V gene (reference sequence). CDR3 DNA sequence: TGTGCCAGCGCTAGCGGGATCCAAGAGACCCAGTACTTC. It specifies CASASGIQETQYF.

Only a few counts were recorded for this clonotype. The chain joins TRBV6-2 or TRBV6-3 to TRBJ1-1; D is unclear. Germline lookup yields CDR1 MNHEY and CDR2 SVGEGT. V lost 2 bases to trimming and J lost 0 bases, with 1 base between them. CDR3 length: 12 amino acids. The chain's CDR3 is CASSYVNTEAFF. DNA of the CDR3: TGTGCCAGCAGTTACGTGAACACTGAAGCTTTCTTT.

This chain joins TRBV13 and TRBJ2-1, with 11 bases lining up with TRBD2. This CDR3 region has 15 residues. Losses at the gene ends were 7 bases for V and 3 bases for J; bases not matched to a gene: 5. CDR1 is PRHDT and CDR2 is FYEKMQ in the germline V gene (reference sequence). The CDR3 spells CASKVAGGGYNEQFF. The CDR3 DNA follows: TGTGCCAGCAAGGTAGCGGGAGGGGGCTACAATGAGCAGTTCTTC.

The V call is TRBV7-3, the J call TRBJ2-1; 8 nucleotides match TRBD1. Germline lookup yields CDR1 SGHTA and CDR2 FQGTGA. This CDR3 comprises 18 residues. The V and J ends lost 0 bases and 4 bases, in that order; junction bases with no gene match: 11. CDR3 loop: CASSLTGDRGPPYNEQFF. CDR3 DNA sequence: TGTGCCAGCAGCTTAACGGGAGACAGGGGCCCCCCTTACAATGAGCAGTTCTTC.

The chain combines TRBV10-2 with TRBJ2-7, with 8 nucleotides matching TRBD2. Unmatched junction bases numbered 7, after V lost 7 bases and J lost 5 bases. This CDR3 has 13 amino acids. Germline lookup yields CDR1 WSHSY and CDR2 SAAADI. The CDR3 DNA reads TGCGCCAGCAAATCGGGAGGGCCCAACGAGCAGTACTTC. Protein: CASKSGGPNEQYF.

This clonotype was seen a few times. The chain carries TRBV10-2 and TRBJ2-7; 7 positions agree with TRBD1. The CDR3 runs to 14 residues. CDR1 and CDR2 from the germline V gene are WSHSY and SAAADI. The V segment lost 2 bases and the J segment 4 bases; nucleotides outside the gene matches: 5. CDR3 sequence: CASSEAQGLYEQYF. The CDR3 bases are TGCGCCAGCAGTGAGGCACAGGGGTTGTACGAGCAGTACTTC.

The chain carries TRBV6-2 or TRBV6-3 and TRBJ1-1, with 10 bases that match TRBD1. CDR1 and CDR2 (germline): MNHEY, SVGEGT. Trimming at V came to 4 bases and at J to 0 bases, leaving 11 bases not matched to a gene. This CDR3 region has 18 residues. In nucleotides, the CDR3 is TGTGCCAGCAGTTCGCGACAGGGGGCTGAAACAGTGAACACTGAAGCTTTCTTT. Translated, it gives CASSSRQGAETVNTEAFF.

This clonotype has just a few counts. The genes are TRBV11-3 and TRBJ1-2, with TRBD1 identical over 9 bases. Germline lookup yields CDR1 SGHNT and CDR2 YENEEA. The CDR3 has 17 amino acids. V lost 5 bases to trimming and J lost 4 bases; unmatched junction nucleotides: 14. DNA of the CDR3: TGTGCCAGCAGCCTGGATCTAACAGGGGGCGGAAGCTATGGCTACACCTTC. This translates into CASSLDLTGGGSYGYTF.

This clonotype was recorded many times. This chain connects TRBV28 to TRBJ1-2; D perhaps matches TRBD1 (6 bases). CDR1 and CDR2 (germline): MDHEN, SYDVKM. There are 15 residues in the CDR3. V gave up 7 bases and J gave up 0 bases, with 15 bases separating them. The CDR3 sequence is CASKKGGVANYGYTF. CDR3 nucleotide sequence: TGTGCCAGCAAAAAGGGGGGAGTAGCTAACTATGGCTACACCTTC.

The rearrangement uses TRBV7-2 and TRBJ2-1; possibly TRBD2 for D (7 bases). Germline CDR1 is SGHTA and CDR2 is FQGNSA. This CDR3 spans 15 amino acids. Trimming took off 5 bases at V and 10 bases at J, with 21 bases between the two ends. As DNA, the CDR3 is TGTGCCAGCAGCCAGCCGCGGGGGCGGGAAAGAGAGCAGTTCTTC. The encoded protein is CASSQPRGREREQFF. Looking up the rest from reference TRBV7-2 and TRBJ2-1 gives the full variable domain: GAGVSQSPSNKVTEKGKDVELRCDPISGHTALYWYRQSLGQGLEFLIYFQGNSAPDKSGLPSDRFSAERTGGSVSTLTIQRTQQEDSAVYLCASSQPRGREREQFFGPGTRLTVL.

V gene TRBV18 combines with J gene TRBJ2-5, with a possible D match to TRBD1 (6 bases). The V gene lost 6 bases and the J gene lost 5 bases, with 25 bases spanning the gap. The CDR3 runs to 17 residues. Germline CDR1 is KGHSH and CDR2 is LQKENI. CDR3 loop: CASSGSTGLRSGETQYF. DNA for the CDR3: TGTGCCAGCTCGGGGTCGACAGGACTTCGCAGTGGGGAGACCCAGTACTTC.

This clonotype came up a few times. The CDR3 coding sequence is TGCGCCAGCACCCCGGGACTAGCGGGAGGGCCTCGCACAGATACGCAGTATTTT. It specifies CASTPGLAGGPRTDTQYF. This sequence joins TRBV5-1 and TRBJ2-3; 16 positions agree with TRBD2. Trimming cost V 6 bases and J 1 base; bases outside gene matches: 8. In germline, CDR1 is SGHRS, CDR2 YFSETQ. This CDR3 is built from 18 residues.

The chain combines TRBV5-1 with TRBJ2-1; 8 bases map to TRBD2. J lost 4 bases, V lost 5 bases, and 8 bases had no gene match. Looked up from germline, CDR1 is SGHRS and CDR2 is YFSETQ. The CDR3 is 15 amino acids. The CDR3 sequence: CASRQSGRFYNEQFF. CDR3 nucleotides: TGCGCCAGCAGGCAAAGCGGGAGATTTTACAATGAGCAGTTCTTC.

The V gene is TRBV28, the J gene TRBJ2-7; D call uncertain. The CDR3 covers 12 residues. Per germline, CDR1 MDHEN and CDR2 SYDVKM. Trimming shortened V by 6 bases and J by 7 bases, and 13 bases separated the two germline ends. The DNA for the CDR3 is TGTGCCAGCAGGCCTCTCCCCGGAGAGCAGTACTTC. Protein: CASRPLPGEQYF.

This clonotype was counted between two and nine times. V and J are TRBV27 and TRBJ1-2; 7 nucleotides agree with TRBD1. Germline trimming cut 0 bases from V and 2 bases from J; bases unmatched to any gene: 9. The CDR3 loop spans 17 amino acids. The germline gives CDR1 MNHEY, CDR2 SMNVEV (reference sequence). The CDR3 sequence is CASSLSGDRVLNYGYTF. CDR3 nucleotide sequence: TGTGCCAGCAGTTTATCTGGAGACAGGGTACTAAACTATGGCTACACCTTC.

The V gene is TRBV3-1, the J gene TRBJ1-1, with D hard to call. The CDR3 consists of 12 residues. Trimming removed 3 bases from V and 8 bases from J, with 10 bases in between. Germline V gives CDR1 LGHDT, CDR2 YNNKEL (reference sequence). For the CDR3, the DNA is TGTGCCAGCAGCCACCTGGACCAAGAAGCTTTCTTT. Translation: CASSHLDQEAFF.

The rearrangement uses TRBV28 and TRBJ2-3, with TRBD2 matching 8 bases. Germline-derived CDR1 and CDR2 are MDHEN and SYDVKM. The CDR3 is 13 residues long. The V segment lost 10 bases and the J segment 5 bases; nucleotides outside the gene matches: 8. CDR3 sequence reads: CATRAGAVDTQYF. The CDR3, as DNA: TGTGCCACCAGAGCGGGAGCTGTAGATACGCAGTATTTT.

The rearrangement links TRBV14 to TRBJ2-3; 9 bases align to TRBD2. In germline, CDR1 is SGHDN, CDR2 FVKESK. The CDR3 is 15 residues long. J was trimmed by 1 base and V by 3 bases; bases with no gene match: 2. CDR3 DNA sequence: TGTGCCAGCAGCCATGTAGCGGGAGGCACAGATACGCAGTATTTT. This gives the protein CASSHVAGGTDTQYF.

This clonotype was observed a few times. The V and J genes are TRBV24-1 and TRBJ2-1, with 9 bases matching TRBD2. After removal of 3 bases from V and 4 bases from J, the junction contained 12 bases not matched to a gene. This CDR3 comprises 18 residues. Germline V CDR1 and CDR2: KGHDR, SFDVKD. The chain's CDR3 is CATSDPDGTAGGYNEQFF. The CDR3 DNA sequence: TGTGCCACCAGTGATCCGGATGGCACAGCGGGAGGTTACAATGAGCAGTTCTTC.

Worth noting for this clonotype: One junction end disagrees with the germline gene, perhaps due to a read error. The chain combines TRBV20-1 with TRBJ2-2; 8 bases are a match to TRBD2. Per the germline V gene, CDR1 is DFQATT and CDR2 is SNEGSKA (reference sequence). This CDR3 region has 14 residues. The CDR3 region has the DNA TGCAGTGCTGGGCCGGGACTAGGCACCGCGGAGCTGTTTTTT. Amino acid sequence: CSAGPGLGTAELFF.

The chain uses TRBV20-1 and TRBJ2-5, with 14 bases that match TRBD2. The V gene end was trimmed by 5 bases and the J gene end by 2 bases; junction bases not matched to a gene: 10. The germline V gene encodes CDR1 DFQATT and CDR2 SNEGSKA (reference sequence). The CDR3 extends over 17 amino acids. The CDR3 DNA is TGCAGTGCTCAACCGGGACTAGCGGGAGCGATTCAAGAGACCCAGTACTTC. Its protein is CSAQPGLAGAIQETQYF.